This T cell receptor (beta chain) was profiled in a study of blood T cell repertoires in COVID-19. As for the study in general: The samples span acute and convalescent COVID-19 from the United States, Italy and Spain. Nucleic acid was either cDNA or gDNA, and it came from T cells, B-cell-depleted T cells, or PBMCs.

This study enrolled people aged 18 to 89 from about 26 US geographic areas. The table came from immunoSEQ multiplex PCR; TCRdb's copy has only in-frame clones and leaves some out. The repertoire consists of fewer than 350,000 clones, with 85% occurring once and the leading ten covering 2.5%. V lost 10 bases and J lost 6; bases outside the gene matches: 7. This CDR3 comprises 13 residues. Germline V gene sequence: CDR1 LNHDA, CDR2 SQIVND (reference sequence). V usage is TRBV19 and J usage is TRBJ1-5; TRBD1 matches 9 bases. This sequence was found in a woman aged 45 to 65 who had recovered from COVID-19. The material sequenced was PBMCs or T cells enriched from blood (not recorded which). This chain's CDR3 is CATTGGSSQPQHF. In DNA form, the CDR3 reads TGTGCCACCACAGGGGGCAGTAGTCAGCCCCAGCATTTT.